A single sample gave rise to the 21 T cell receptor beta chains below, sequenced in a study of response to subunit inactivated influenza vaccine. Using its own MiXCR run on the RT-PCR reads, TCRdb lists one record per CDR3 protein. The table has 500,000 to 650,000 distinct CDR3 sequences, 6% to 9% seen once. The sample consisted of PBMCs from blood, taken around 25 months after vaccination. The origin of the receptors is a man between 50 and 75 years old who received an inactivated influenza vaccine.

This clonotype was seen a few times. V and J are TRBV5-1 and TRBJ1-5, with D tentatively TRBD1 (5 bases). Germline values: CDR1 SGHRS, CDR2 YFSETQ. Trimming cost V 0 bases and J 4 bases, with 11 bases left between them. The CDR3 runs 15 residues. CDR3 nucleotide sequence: TGCGCCAGCAGCTTGGAGGCAGGGTATAATCAGCCCCAGCATTTT. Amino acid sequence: CASSLEAGYNQPQHF.

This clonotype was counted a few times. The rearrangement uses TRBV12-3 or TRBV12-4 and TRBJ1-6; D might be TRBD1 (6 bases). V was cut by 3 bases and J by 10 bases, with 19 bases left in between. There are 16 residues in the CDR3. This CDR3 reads CASSLGGRGIGSPLHF. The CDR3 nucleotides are TGTGCCAGCAGTTTGGGGGGAAGGGGGATCGGGTCACCCCTCCACTTT.

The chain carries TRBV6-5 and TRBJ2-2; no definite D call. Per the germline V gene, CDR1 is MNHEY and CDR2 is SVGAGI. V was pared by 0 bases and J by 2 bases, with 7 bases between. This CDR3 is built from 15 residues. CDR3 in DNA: TGTGCCAGCAGTTACTCCGGACGAAACACCGGGGAGCTGTTTTTT. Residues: CASSYSGRNTGELFF.

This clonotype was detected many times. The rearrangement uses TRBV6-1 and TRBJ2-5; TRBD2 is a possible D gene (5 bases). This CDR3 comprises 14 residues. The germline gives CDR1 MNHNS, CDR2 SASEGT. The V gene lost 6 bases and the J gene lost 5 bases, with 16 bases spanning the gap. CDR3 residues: CASSPPGWEETQYF. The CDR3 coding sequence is TGTGCCAGCAGCCCTCCCGGATGGGAGGAGACCCAGTACTTC.

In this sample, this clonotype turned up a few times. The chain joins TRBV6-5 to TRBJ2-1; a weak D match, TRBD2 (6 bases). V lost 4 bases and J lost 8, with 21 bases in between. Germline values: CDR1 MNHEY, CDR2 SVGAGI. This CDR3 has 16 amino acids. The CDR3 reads CASSWGERALWHEQFF. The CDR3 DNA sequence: TGTGCCAGCAGTTGGGGCGAGCGGGCCCTTTGGCATGAGCAGTTCTTC.

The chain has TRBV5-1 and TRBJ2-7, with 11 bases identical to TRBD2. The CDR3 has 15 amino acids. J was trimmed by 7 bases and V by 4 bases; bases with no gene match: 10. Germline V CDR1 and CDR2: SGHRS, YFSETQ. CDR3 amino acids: CASSILAGGPGEQYF. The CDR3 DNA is TGCGCCAGCAGCATTTTAGCGGGAGGGCCGGGTGAGCAGTACTTC.

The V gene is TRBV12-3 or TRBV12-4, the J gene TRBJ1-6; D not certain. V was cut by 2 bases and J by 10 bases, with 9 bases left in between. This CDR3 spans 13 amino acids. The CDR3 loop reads CASSLSSGSPLHF. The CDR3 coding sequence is TGTGCCAGCAGTTTATCTTCGGGCTCACCCCTCCACTTT.

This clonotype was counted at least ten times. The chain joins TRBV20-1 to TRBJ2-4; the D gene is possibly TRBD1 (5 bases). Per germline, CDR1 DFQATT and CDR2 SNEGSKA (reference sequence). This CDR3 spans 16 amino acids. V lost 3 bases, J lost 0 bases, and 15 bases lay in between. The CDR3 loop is CSASEDTVLAKNIQYF. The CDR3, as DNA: TGCAGTGCTAGTGAGGACACTGTACTAGCCAAAAACATTCAGTACTTC.

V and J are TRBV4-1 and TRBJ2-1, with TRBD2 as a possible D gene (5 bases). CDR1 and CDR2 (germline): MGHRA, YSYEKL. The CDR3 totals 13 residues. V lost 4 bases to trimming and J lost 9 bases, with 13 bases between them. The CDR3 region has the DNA TGCGCCAGCAGCCTGGGTGCGGCGGGTGAGCAGTTCTTC. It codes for CASSLGAAGEQFF.

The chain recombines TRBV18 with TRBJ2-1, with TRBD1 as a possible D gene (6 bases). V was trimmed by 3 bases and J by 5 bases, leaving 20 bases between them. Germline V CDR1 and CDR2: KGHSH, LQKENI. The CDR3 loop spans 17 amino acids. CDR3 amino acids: CASSPNGQIPQDNEQFF. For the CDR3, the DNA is TGTGCCAGCTCACCTAATGGACAGATACCCCAGGACAATGAGCAGTTCTTC. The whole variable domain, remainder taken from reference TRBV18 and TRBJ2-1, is NAGVMQNPRHLVRRRGQEARLRCSPMKGHSHVYWYRQLPEEGLKFMVYLQKENIIDESGMPKERFSAEFPKEGPSILRIQQVVRGDSAAYFCASSPNGQIPQDNEQFFGPGTRLTVL.

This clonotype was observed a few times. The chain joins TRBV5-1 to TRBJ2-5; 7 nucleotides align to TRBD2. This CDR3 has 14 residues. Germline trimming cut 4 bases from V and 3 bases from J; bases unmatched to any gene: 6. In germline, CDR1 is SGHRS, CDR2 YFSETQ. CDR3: CASSPGGTKETQYF. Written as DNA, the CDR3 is TGCGCCAGCAGCCCGGGGGGTACTAAAGAGACCCAGTACTTC.

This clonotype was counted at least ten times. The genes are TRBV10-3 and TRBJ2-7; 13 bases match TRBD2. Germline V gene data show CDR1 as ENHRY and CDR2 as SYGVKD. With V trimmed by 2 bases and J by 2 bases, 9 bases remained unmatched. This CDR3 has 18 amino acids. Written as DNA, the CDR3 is TGTGCCATCAGTGAGATGGGACTAGCGGGGCCCTGGACCTACGAGCAGTACTTC. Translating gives CAISEMGLAGPWTYEQYF.

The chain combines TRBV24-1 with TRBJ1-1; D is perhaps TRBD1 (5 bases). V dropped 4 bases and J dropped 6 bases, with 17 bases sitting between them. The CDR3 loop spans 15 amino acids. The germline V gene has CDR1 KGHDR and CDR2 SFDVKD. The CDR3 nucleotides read TGTGCCACCAGTGACCGGGGGGTCCCGGGGGCTGAAGCTTTCTTT. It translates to CATSDRGVPGAEAFF.

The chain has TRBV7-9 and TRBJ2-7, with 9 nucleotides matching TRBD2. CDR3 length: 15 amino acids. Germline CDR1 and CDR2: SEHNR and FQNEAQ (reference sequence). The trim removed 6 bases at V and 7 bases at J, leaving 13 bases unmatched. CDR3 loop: CASSRLAEPSGEQYF. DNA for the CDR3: TGTGCCAGCAGTCGACTAGCGGAACCCTCGGGTGAGCAGTACTTC.

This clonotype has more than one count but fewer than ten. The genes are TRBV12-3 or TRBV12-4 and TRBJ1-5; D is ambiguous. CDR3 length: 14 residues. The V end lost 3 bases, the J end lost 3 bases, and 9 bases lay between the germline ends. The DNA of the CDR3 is TGTGCCAGCAGTTTCAAGACAAACAATCAGCCCCAGCATTTT. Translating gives CASSFKTNNQPQHF.

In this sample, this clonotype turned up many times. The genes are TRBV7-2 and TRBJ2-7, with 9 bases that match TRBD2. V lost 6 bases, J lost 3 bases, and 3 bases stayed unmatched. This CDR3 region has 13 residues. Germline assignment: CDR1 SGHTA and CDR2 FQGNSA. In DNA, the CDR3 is TGTGCCAGCAGTCCGACTAGCGGCTACGAGCAGTACTTC. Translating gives CASSPTSGYEQYF. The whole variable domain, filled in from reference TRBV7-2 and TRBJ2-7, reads GAGVSQSPSNKVTEKGKDVELRCDPISGHTALYWYRQSLGQGLEFLIYFQGNSAPDKSGLPSDRFSAERTGGSVSTLTIQRTQQEDSAVYLCASSPTSGYEQYFGPGTRLTVT.

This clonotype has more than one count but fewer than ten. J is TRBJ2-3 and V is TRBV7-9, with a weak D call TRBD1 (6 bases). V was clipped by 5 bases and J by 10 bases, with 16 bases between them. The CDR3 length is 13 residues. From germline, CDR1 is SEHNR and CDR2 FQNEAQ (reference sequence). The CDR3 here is CASSPPPRGAQYF. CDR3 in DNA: TGTGCCAGCAGCCCCCCCCCCAGGGGTGCGCAGTATTTT.

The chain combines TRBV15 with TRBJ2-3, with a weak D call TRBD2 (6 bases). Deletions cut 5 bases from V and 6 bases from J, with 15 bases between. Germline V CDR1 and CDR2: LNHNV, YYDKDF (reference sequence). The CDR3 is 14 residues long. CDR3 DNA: TGTGCCACCAGCCCTCGACTGGGAGGCGATACGCAGTATTTT. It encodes CATSPRLGGDTQYF.

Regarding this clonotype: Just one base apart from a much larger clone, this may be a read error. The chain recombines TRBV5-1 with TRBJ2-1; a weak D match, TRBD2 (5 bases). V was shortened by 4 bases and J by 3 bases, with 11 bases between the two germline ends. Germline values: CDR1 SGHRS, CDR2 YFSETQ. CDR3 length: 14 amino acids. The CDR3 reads CASSTGESYNEQFF. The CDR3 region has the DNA TGCGCCAGCAGCACCGGGGAAAGCTACAATGAGCAGTTCTTC. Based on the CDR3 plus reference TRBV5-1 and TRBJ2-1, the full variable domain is KAGVTQTPRYLIKTRGQQVTLSCSPISGHRSVSWYQQTPGQGLQFLFEYFSETQRNKGNFPGRFSGRQFSNSRSEMNVSTLELGDSALYLCASSTGESYNEQFFGPGTRLTVL.

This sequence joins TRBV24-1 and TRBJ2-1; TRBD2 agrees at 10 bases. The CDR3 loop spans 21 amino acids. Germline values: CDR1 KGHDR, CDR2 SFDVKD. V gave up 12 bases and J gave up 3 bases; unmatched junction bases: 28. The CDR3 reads CAHRGLGDREKREGFYNEQFF. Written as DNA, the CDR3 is TGTGCCCACAGGGGATTGGGCGACAGGGAGAAGCGGGAGGGGTTCTACAATGAGCAGTTCTTC.

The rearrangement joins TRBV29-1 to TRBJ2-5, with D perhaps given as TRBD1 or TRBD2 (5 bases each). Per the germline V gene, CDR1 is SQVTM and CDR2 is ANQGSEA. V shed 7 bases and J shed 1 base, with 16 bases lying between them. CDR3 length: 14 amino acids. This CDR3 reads CSGREGPTQETQYF. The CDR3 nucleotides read TGCAGCGGACGTGAGGGGCCTACCCAAGAGACCCAGTACTTC. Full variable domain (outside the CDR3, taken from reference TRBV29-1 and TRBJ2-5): SAVISQKPSRDICQRGTSLTIQCQVDSQVTMMFWYRQQPGQSLTLIATANQGSEATYESGFVIDKFPISRPNLTFSTLTVSNMSPEDSSIYLCSGREGPTQETQYFGPGTRLLVL.